The source of this T cell receptor (beta chain) is a study of control samples from healthy donors and cancer patients. Sequencing was performed with immunoSEQ multiplex PCR; in TCRdb, only in-frame clones are kept and a portion is missing. The sample has about 60,000 clones, 90% seen once; the top ten hold more than 1%. This clone has only a few counts. The CDR3 runs to 13 residues. Germline CDR1 is SNHLY and CDR2 is FYNNEI. V was cut by 6 bases and J by 2 bases, with 8 bases left in between. The source material was PBMCs. The chain joins TRBV2 to TRBJ1-5; D gene ambiguous. The clonotype was recovered from a woman in her fifties or sixties with colorectal cancer. CDR3 sequence reads: CASRMGRNQPQHF. The CDR3 DNA is TGTGCCAGCAGGATGGGCCGCAATCAGCCCCAGCATTTT.